A single sample is the source of the 21 T cell receptor beta chains below, sequenced in a study of blood T cell repertoires in COVID-19. The protocol was immunoSEQ multiplex PCR, while the TCRdb copy is restricted to in-frame clones and leaves out a portion. The repertoire has around 150,000 clones, about 75% of them found once; the top ten carry roughly 2.9%. Sequenced input: PBMCs or T cells enriched from blood (not recorded which). All receptors come from a woman in her fifties or sixties who had recovered from COVID-19.

The rearrangement links TRBV18 to TRBJ1-4, with D maybe TRBD1 (6 bases). The CDR3 is made up of 16 amino acids. Deletions cut 1 base from V and 8 bases from J, with 17 bases between. Germline V CDR1 and CDR2: KGHSH, LQKENI. CDR3 sequence reads: CASSPLLAGVREKLFF. The CDR3 nucleotides are TGTGCCAGCTCACCACTACTCGCAGGGGTTAGGGAAAAACTGTTTTTT.

The V gene is TRBV14, the J gene TRBJ1-3, with no clear D. CDR1 SGHDN and CDR2 FVKESK come from the germline V gene. Trimming took off 1 base at V and 0 bases at J, with 10 bases between the two ends. The CDR3 contains 16 residues. This chain's CDR3 is CASSQAGYSSGNTIYF. In DNA, the CDR3 is TGTGCCAGCAGCCAAGCAGGATATAGCTCTGGAAACACCATATATTTT.

This clone appeared once. The J gene is TRBJ1-6, the V gene TRBV25-1; no clear D gene. CDR1 is MGHDK, CDR2 SYGVNS, per germline. This CDR3 region has 16 residues. Trimming cost V 3 bases and J 0 bases, with 9 bases left between them. The CDR3 coding sequence is TGTGCCAGCAGTGACCTCATGAGCTCCTATAATTCACCCCTCCACTTT. It encodes CASSDLMSSYNSPLHF.

This sequence joins TRBV7-8 and TRBJ2-3; 8 bases are a match to TRBD1. Germline CDR1 is SGHVS and CDR2 is FQNEAQ. J lost 3 bases, V lost 2 bases, and 10 bases had no gene match. The length of the CDR3 is 17 residues. CDR3 sequence reads: CASSLWRTGLRTDTQYF. For the CDR3, the DNA is TGTGCCAGCAGCTTATGGAGGACAGGGCTACGGACAGATACGCAGTATTTT.

The genes are TRBV5-1 and TRBJ1-2, with D possibly TRBD1 on 6 matching bases. The germline gives CDR1 SGHRS, CDR2 YFSETQ. With 0 bases removed from V and 1 base from J, the gap between germline ends came to 10 bases. The CDR3 has 15 amino acids. Here the CDR3 DNA reads TGCGCCAGCAGCTTGGTGGCAGGGGATAACTATGGCTACACCTTC. It is translated as CASSLVAGDNYGYTF.

The chain uses TRBV27 and TRBJ2-2, with 13 bases aligning to TRBD2. J was trimmed by 4 bases and V by 6 bases; bases with no gene match: 8. Germline CDR1 and CDR2: MNHEY and SMNVEV (reference sequence). The length of the CDR3 is 17 residues. The CDR3: CASRTLGLAGLTGELFF. CDR3 bases: TGTGCCAGCAGGACTTTGGGACTAGCGGGACTCACCGGGGAGCTGTTTTTT.

V and J are TRBV19 and TRBJ1-6; TRBD1 might be the D (6 bases). V lost 3 bases and J lost 2, with 11 bases in between. Germline CDR1 is LNHDA and CDR2 is SQIVND (reference sequence). The CDR3 has 16 residues. CDR3 residues: CASSIVDSPYNSPLHF. The CDR3 nucleotides read TGTGCCAGTAGTATTGTGGACAGTCCCTATAATTCACCCCTCCACTTT. Combining the CDR3 with reference TRBV19 and TRBJ1-6 gives the whole variable domain DGGITQSPKYLFRKEGQNVTLSCEQNLNHDAMYWYRQDPGQGLRLIYYSQIVNDFQKGDIAEGYSVSREKKESFPLTVTSAQKNPTAFYLCASSIVDSPYNSPLHFGNGTRLTVT.

V is TRBV10-3 and J is TRBJ2-7; D is undetermined. CDR1 ENHRY and CDR2 SYGVKD come from the germline V gene. The CDR3 has 11 residues. Deletions cut 3 bases from V and 3 bases from J, with 3 bases between. The CDR3 reads CAISDNYEQYF. The CDR3 nucleotides read TGTGCCATCAGTGACAACTACGAGCAGTACTTC.

This clone has a handful of counts. V and J are TRBV2 and TRBJ1-2; no reliable D call. The CDR3 covers 13 residues. Deletions cut 3 bases from V and 4 bases from J, with 9 bases between. Germline V CDR1 and CDR2: SNHLY, FYNNEI. This CDR3 reads CASSEGASYGYTF. CDR3 DNA sequence: TGTGCCAGCAGTGAGGGAGCCAGCTATGGCTACACCTTC.

The V call is TRBV2, the J call TRBJ1-5, with TRBD1 identical over 7 bases. V lost 6 bases and J lost 2; bases outside the gene matches: 7. The germline CDR1 and CDR2 sequences are SNHLY and FYNNEI. The CDR3 totals 15 residues. This CDR3 is CASSKDTGGNQPQHF. CDR3 DNA: TGTGCCAGCAGCAAAGACACAGGGGGCAATCAGCCCCAGCATTTT.

This chain uses TRBV3-1 (or the pseudogene TRBV3-2) with TRBJ1-1; D is perhaps TRBD1 (6 bases). Between the trimmed V and J ends, which lost 4 bases and 4 bases, there was a span of 10 bases. CDR1 and CDR2 from the germline V gene are LGHDT and YNNKEL (reference sequence). This CDR3 region has 13 residues. The CDR3 bases are TGTGCCAGCAGCCTGGGGGCAACCACTGAAGCTTTCTTT. Its protein product is CASSLGATTEAFF.

V usage is TRBV7-6 and J usage is TRBJ2-7; 10 bases fit TRBD2. The CDR3 has 16 residues. CDR1 is SGHVS and CDR2 is FNYEAQ in the germline V gene. V lost 1 base to trimming and J lost 6 bases; unmatched junction nucleotides: 9. The CDR3 DNA sequence: TGTGCCAGCAGCTTAGTGTCTAGCGGGGGAGTCTTCGAGCAGTACTTC. Translated: CASSLVSSGGVFEQYF.

The chain uses TRBV4-1 and TRBJ1-5; 8 bases align to TRBD1. Germline CDR1 MGHRA, CDR2 YSYEKL. The CDR3 is made up of 17 amino acids. J gave up 5 bases and V 0 bases, and 9 bases lay outside the gene matches. The CDR3 DNA sequence: TGCGCCAGCAGCCAAGATTTGGTGACAGGGGTGCATCAGCCCCAGCATTTT. It codes for CASSQDLVTGVHQPQHF.

CDR3 sequence: CATWAGRANYGYTF. The CDR3 region has the DNA TGTGCCACCTGGGCAGGCAGAGCTAACTATGGCTACACCTTC. This chain connects TRBV15 to TRBJ1-2; no definite D call. Deletions cut 8 bases from V and 0 bases from J, with 13 bases between. Germline V lookup: CDR1 LNHNV, CDR2 YYDKDF (reference sequence). The CDR3 covers 14 residues. Supplemented by reference TRBV15 and TRBJ1-2, the full variable domain reads DAMVIQNPRYQVTQFGKPVTLSCSQTLNHNVMYWYQQKSSQAPKLLFHYYDKDFNNEADTPDNFQSRRPNTSFCFLDIRSPGLGDTAMYLCATWAGRANYGYTFGSGTRLTVV.

This clone was found a few times. The gene calls are TRBV12-3 or TRBV12-4 and TRBJ1-2; 11 bases are shared with TRBD1. This CDR3 has 13 residues. V shed 5 bases and J 7 bases; nucleotides not matched to a gene: 3. The CDR3 reads CASSGQGASGYTF. CDR3 bases: TGTGCCAGCAGTGGACAGGGGGCGAGTGGCTACACCTTC.

This clone was recorded a few times. The rearrangement joins TRBV10-3 to TRBJ2-3; 12 nucleotides match TRBD2. The ends lost 4 bases at V and 0 bases at J; junction bases unmatched: 2. Per the germline V gene, CDR1 is ENHRY and CDR2 is SYGVKD. CDR3 size: 16 residues. This CDR3 reads CAISVGLAGSTDTQYF. The CDR3 bases are TGTGCCATCAGTGTAGGACTAGCGGGGAGCACAGATACGCAGTATTTT.

The chain is built from TRBV5-6 and TRBJ1-1; D perhaps matches TRBD1 (6 bases). This CDR3 is built from 14 residues. Germline V gene data show CDR1 as SGHDT and CDR2 as YYEEEE. The germline V and J ends were trimmed by 3 bases and 0 bases, with 9 bases remaining between them. Written as DNA, the CDR3 is TGTGCCAGCAGCTACAGGGACCTGAACACTGAAGCTTTCTTT. Translation: CASSYRDLNTEAFF. Variable domain in full (rest from reference TRBV5-6 and TRBJ1-1): DAGVTQSPTHLIKTRGQQVTLRCSPKSGHDTVSWYQQALGQGPQFIFQYYEEEERQRGNFPDRFSGHQFPNYSSELNVNALLLGDSALYLCASSYRDLNTEAFFGQGTRLTVV.

V usage is TRBV30 and J usage is TRBJ1-1; TRBD1 might be the D (6 bases). The CDR3 is 13 amino acids. The V and J ends lost 3 bases and 2 bases respectively, with 10 bases between them. From germline, CDR1 is GTSNPN and CDR2 SVGIG (reference sequence). This CDR3 is CAWRLTGNTEAFF. The CDR3 bases are TGTGCCTGGAGACTGACAGGTAACACTGAAGCTTTCTTT. Full variable domain (remainder filled in from reference TRBV30 and TRBJ1-1): SQTIHQWPATLVQPVGSPLSLECTVEGTSNPNLYWYRQAAGRGLQLLFYSVGIGQISSEVPQNLSASRPQDRQFILSSKKLLLSDSGFYLCAWRLTGNTEAFFGQGTRLTVV.

This rearrangement joins TRBV2 to TRBJ1-1; TRBD1 matches 10 bases. Losses at the gene ends were 6 bases for V and 3 bases for J; bases not matched to a gene: 4. The CDR3 is made up of 14 amino acids. Germline CDR1 is SNHLY and CDR2 is FYNNEI. The CDR3 protein is CASRRGQGDTEAFF. The DNA of the CDR3 is TGTGCCAGCAGAAGAGGACAGGGGGACACTGAAGCTTTCTTT.

The chain recombines TRBV4-1 with TRBJ1-6; D is unresolved. In germline, CDR1 is MGHRA, CDR2 YSYEKL. Trimming stripped 0 bases from V and 0 bases from J, with 12 bases between. The CDR3 spans 18 residues. CDR3 sequence: CASSQDTMGSSYNSPLHF. CDR3 coding DNA: TGCGCCAGCAGCCAAGACACAATGGGGAGCTCCTATAATTCACCCCTCCACTTT.

The CDR3 spells CASSFMTGRTETQYF. CDR3 in DNA: TGTGCCAGCAGCTTCATGACAGGGCGGACAGAGACCCAGTACTTC. The chain carries TRBV7-2 and TRBJ2-5, with 7 bases identical to TRBD1. The CDR3 sequence is 15 residues long. Germline CDR1 is SGHTA and CDR2 is FQGNSA. V shed 3 bases and J 4 bases; nucleotides not matched to a gene: 8.